The present entry profiles one T cell receptor (beta chain) with its context. The CDR3 loop spans 16 amino acids. V was cut by 6 bases and J by 0 bases, with 15 bases left in between. Germline V gene data show CDR1 as MDHEN and CDR2 as SYDVKM. The study counted Cohort 3 donors as recovered given two negative PCRs, clearance, or symptom resolution. This entry comes from a study of blood T cell repertoires in COVID-19. Study-level background: Italy, Spain and the United States were the sources of the convalescent and acute COVID-19 samples.

Sequenced by immunoSEQ multiplex PCR; TCRdb stores in-frame clones only, minus some. The sample yields 130,000 to 150,000 clones, more than 75% seen once. The sequenced sample was PBMCs or T cells enriched from blood (not recorded which). J is TRBJ2-1 and V is TRBV28, with D maybe TRBD2 (7 bases). The sequence came from a man between 60 and 75 years old who had recovered from COVID-19. The CDR3, as DNA: TGTGCCAGCAGACCGTTCGGGGGGCGCTCCTACAATGAGCAGTTCTTC. It codes for CASRPFGGRSYNEQFF.